A single sample gave rise to the 6 T cell receptor beta chains below, sequenced in a study of T cells in Graves' hyperthyroidism and ophthalmopathy. TCR beta CDR3 regions were amplified from RNA. Researchers ran a first-round RT-PCR on the TCR CDR3 using the HTBI primer set. TCRdb recomputed calls from the multiplex PCR reads with MiXCR, one row per CDR3 protein. The table lists 400,000 or so distinct CDR3 sequences, around 13% of them singletons, with 20% in the top ten. The sample was blood. All receptors come from a woman in her thirties with Graves' ophthalmopathy.

J is TRBJ2-1 and V is TRBV20-1; D is undetermined. This CDR3 spans 15 amino acids. Germline V gene lookup returns CDR1 DFQATT and CDR2 SNEGSKA (reference sequence). Trimming cost V 0 bases and J 3 bases, with 12 bases left between them. CDR3 sequence (DNA): TGCAGTGCTAGAGATCTGGCAGGAAACTACAATGAGCAGTTCTTC. Translating it yields CSARDLAGNYNEQFF.

This clonotype was recorded at least ten times. The V and J genes are TRBV20-1 and TRBJ1-2, with 9 nucleotides matching TRBD1. This CDR3 is built from 13 residues. Per the germline V gene, CDR1 is DFQATT and CDR2 is SNEGSKA (reference sequence). V lost 0 bases and J lost 5; bases outside the gene matches: 1. CDR3 coding DNA: TGCAGTGCTAGAGAACAGGGGGCATATGGCTACACCTTC. It translates to CSAREQGAYGYTF.

This clonotype was counted a few times. The V gene is TRBV6-1, the J gene TRBJ2-3; D call uncertain. The length of the CDR3 is 12 residues. V gave up 0 bases and J gave up 3 bases, with 1 base separating them. Germline lookup yields CDR1 MNHNS and CDR2 SASEGT. CDR3 DNA sequence: TGTGCCAGCAGTGAAGCGACAGATACGCAGTATTTT. Translation: CASSEATDTQYF.

This clonotype has ten or more counts. The chain carries TRBV2 and TRBJ1-4; a possible D gene is TRBD1 (5 bases). Trimming stripped 5 bases from V and 0 bases from J, with 10 bases between. The CDR3 contains 15 residues. CDR1 and CDR2 from the germline V gene are SNHLY and FYNNEI. CDR3 in amino acids: CASSYRGSTNEKLFF. The CDR3 nucleotides are TGTGCCAGCAGTTATCGGGGCTCAACTAATGAAAAACTGTTTTTT.

This clonotype showed up just a few times. This chain joins TRBV24-1 and TRBJ1-3; D may be TRBD1 (5 bases). Deletions cut 7 bases from V and 1 base from J, with 13 bases between. The CDR3 runs to 15 residues. Per the germline V gene, CDR1 is KGHDR and CDR2 is SFDVKD. CDR3: CATSDVGDSGNTIYF. The CDR3 DNA reads TGTGCCACCAGCGATGTGGGGGATTCTGGAAACACCATATATTTT.

This clonotype was observed many times. The gene calls are TRBV4-2 and TRBJ1-1; D possibly corresponds to TRBD1 (6 bases). Trimming stripped 0 bases from V and 2 bases from J, with 13 bases between. Germline-derived CDR1 and CDR2 are LGHNA and YNFKEQ. CDR3 length: 16 amino acids. The CDR3 coding sequence is TGTGCCAGCAGCCAAGAGTATGGGGGGGGCAACACTGAAGCTTTCTTT. This gives the protein CASSQEYGGGNTEAFF.